This TCR beta chain is drawn from a study of cytomegalovirus exposure and HLA in healthy donors. Study findings and constraints: Donor immune exposure was known only as CMV serostatus. Looking again later, the authors saw that most CMV-associated TCR beta chains seemed HLA-restricted.

PCR primers comprised 60 Vbeta and 13 Jbeta primers. Sequencing used immunoSEQ multiplex PCR; TCRdb keeps in-frame clones, though not all of them. The sample table includes approximately 150,000 clones. Unrecorded immune exposure was likely among donors, who were nominally healthy when sampled. As to this clone: The antigen remains undetermined. The junction does not match germline at one end; this may be a read error.

This CDR3 is built from 16 residues. CDR1 is MDHEN and CDR2 is SYDVKM in the germline V gene. This chain connects TRBV28 to TRBJ2-5; perhaps TRBD1 as D (5 bases). What was sequenced was PBMCs. This TCR was recovered from a woman in her fifties or sixties in good health and CMV-seronegative. The DNA of the CDR3 is TGTGCCAGCAGTTTCGACAGCTACCAACCAAGGCCCACTCCGAACTTC. This sequence encodes CASSFDSYQPRPTPNF.